This T cell receptor (beta chain) was captured by sequencing in a study of T cell clusters in autoimmune cytopenias. This clonotype counts as medium-sized by frequency. The antigen is unknown. Study results and limitations: A dominant lymphoma-associated repertoire apparently masked the cluster-lack signature in secondary cytopenia versus chronic lymphocytic leukemia. TRB repertoire shifts in secondary cytopenia and chronic lymphocytic leukemia mostly reflected lymphoma, not autoimmunity.

Each sample's input was roughly 250 ng genomic DNA, roughly 38,000 genome equivalents. TRB rearrangements were amplified by touch-down multiplex PCR with mixed TRB-A/B primers. TCRdb reanalyzed the multiplex PCR reads and collapses them to one entry per CDR3 protein, without DNA. This table lists 3,000 to 4,000 distinct CDR3 sequences. Germline V gene lookup returns CDR1 DFQATT and CDR2 SNEGSKA (reference sequence). The CDR3 runs 14 residues. Separately, the same data were catalogued under a study of T cell repertoires in aging, cancer and after chemotherapy.

Sequencing was carried out using peripheral blood. The chain employs TRBV20-1 and TRBJ1-1. This clonotype originated in a human donor in good health. CDR3 sequence reads: CSAFPQGRDTEAFF.